These 10 T cell receptor beta chains were all obtained from the same sample, sequenced in a study of blood T cell repertoires in COVID-19 (dated by TCRdb to between 2020 and 2021). Library prep was done by the immunoSEQ multiplex PCR assay. TCRdb mirrors the immuneACCESS table, restricted to in-frame sequences. Some clones are absent from its copies; in checked studies, under half trace to an unresolved V gene, and the reason for the others is unknown. This sample gives over 250,000 clones in total; 85% to 90% of them show up just once. The ten most abundant clones make up around 0.98% of the sample. Sequences were obtained from peripheral blood. The receptors were gathered from a woman in her 40s who had recovered from COVID-19.

The chain has TRBV6-2 or TRBV6-3 and TRBJ1-1, with TRBD1 identical over 7 bases. The CDR3 spans 14 residues. The V gene end was trimmed by 2 bases and the J gene end by 3 bases; junction bases not matched to a gene: 3. CDR1 and CDR2 (germline): MNHEY, SVGEGT. The CDR3 DNA follows: TGTGCCAGCAGTTACGCAGGGGGTTACACTGAAGCTTTCTTT. Its protein is CASSYAGGYTEAFF.

This clone was recorded once. V and J are TRBV3-1 (or the pseudogene TRBV3-2) and TRBJ2-1; 10 nucleotides match TRBD2. This CDR3 has 15 amino acids. V shed 4 bases and J 3 bases; nucleotides not matched to a gene: 3. CDR1 and CDR2 from the germline V gene are LGHDT and YNNKEL (reference sequence). CDR3 DNA sequence: TGTGCCAGCAGCCCTCGGACTAGCGGCTACAATGAGCAGTTCTTC. Translating it yields CASSPRTSGYNEQFF.

The gene calls are TRBV6-6 and TRBJ2-7; 9 nucleotides align to TRBD1. Germline CDR1 and CDR2: MNHNY and SVGAGI (reference sequence). The V gene end was trimmed by 6 bases and the J gene end by 1 base; junction bases not matched to a gene: 10. The CDR3 loop spans 16 amino acids. The CDR3 coding sequence is TGTGCCAGCAGGGGGGCGGGGACAGGGAAATCCTACGAGCAGTACTTC. It specifies CASRGAGTGKSYEQYF.

This sequence joins TRBV27 and TRBJ1-2; D is unclear. Per the germline V gene, CDR1 is MNHEY and CDR2 is SMNVEV (reference sequence). This CDR3 is built from 14 residues. Trimming removed 0 bases at V and 4 bases at J, with 9 bases between. The CDR3 region is CASSLSSRAYGYTF. CDR3 sequence (DNA): TGTGCCAGCAGTTTATCGTCGCGGGCCTATGGCTACACCTTC.

The chain links TRBV5-1 to TRBJ2-7; D is unresolved. The CDR3 is 12 residues long. CDR1 is SGHRS and CDR2 is YFSETQ in the germline V gene. Trimming removed 7 bases at V and 0 bases at J, with 8 bases between. CDR3 sequence: CASSSSSYEQYF. The CDR3 bases are TGCGCCAGCTCCTCCAGCTCCTACGAGCAGTACTTC.

The genes are TRBV19 and TRBJ2-7; D gene uncertain. CDR1 and CDR2 (germline): LNHDA, SQIVND (reference sequence). Between the trimmed V and J ends, which lost 4 bases and 2 bases, there was a span of 9 bases. The CDR3 spans 13 residues. The DNA of the CDR3 is TGTGCCAGTAGTAGCGGAACCACCTACGAGCAGTACTTC. Encoded protein: CASSSGTTYEQYF.

The chain combines TRBV5-8 with TRBJ2-1, with 8 bases fitting TRBD2. This CDR3 has 14 amino acids. V shed 0 bases, J shed 8 bases, and the junction held 4 bases outside the gene matches. CDR1 is SGHTS and CDR2 is YDEGEE in the germline V gene. The CDR3 region has the DNA TGTGCCAGCAGCTTGGGGACTAGCATCGATGAGCAGTTCTTC. Amino acids: CASSLGTSIDEQFF.

The gene calls are TRBV7-8 and TRBJ2-1; 7 bases agree with TRBD1. Trimming at V came to 5 bases and at J to 2 bases, leaving 12 bases not matched to a gene. Germline-derived CDR1 and CDR2 are SGHVS and FQNEAQ. The CDR3 is 17 residues long. The CDR3 DNA sequence: TGTGCCAGCAGCCCCGAGGGGGCGGCTAGCCCCTACAATGAGCAGTTCTTC. Its protein is CASSPEGAASPYNEQFF.

The genes are TRBV5-6 and TRBJ2-1; D may be TRBD1 (7 bases). Trimming pared 4 bases from V and 6 bases from J, leaving 11 bases between. Germline loops: CDR1 SGHDT, CDR2 YYEEEE. The CDR3 has 13 residues. The CDR3 nucleotides read TGTGCCAGCAGCCGCCAGGGGGGCAATGAGCAGTTCTTC. Its protein product is CASSRQGGNEQFF.

The gene calls are TRBV4-3 and TRBJ2-7; 14 bases agree with TRBD2. This CDR3 has 15 residues. Trimming cost V 1 base and J 4 bases; bases outside gene matches: 0. Germline CDR1 reads LGHNA; CDR2 reads YSLEER. The CDR3, as DNA: TGCGCCAGCAGCCAAGGGACTAGCGGGAGGTACGAGCAGTACTTC. Its protein product is CASSQGTSGRYEQYF.